This T cell receptor beta chain was found in a study of T cell clonotyping in hematopoietic cell transplantation. Overall study context: Recipient samples before transplant were obtained post-cytoreduction.

Generated by immunoSEQ multiplex PCR, the TCRdb table keeps only in-frame clones and is missing some. The table lists 45,000 or so clones, roughly 85% of them singletons. On this clone itself: Its antigen remains unidentified.

Study conclusions and caveats: Recipient TCR diversity dropped after transplant; expanded clonotypes rose from day 30 to 180.

CDR1 is SGHTA, CDR2 FQGTGA, per germline. The trim removed 2 bases at V and 7 bases at J, leaving 6 bases unmatched. The length of the CDR3 is 15 residues. Time point indicated: recipient sample about 28 days before transplant, after cytoreduction. The source is a man aged 55 to 70 with myelodysplastic syndrome. Some clones in this sample may be carry-over from other donors' samples. The sample in question was peripheral blood mononuclear cells, obtained before stem cell transplant. The rearrangement uses TRBV7-3 and TRBJ2-2, with 8 bases fitting TRBD2. The CDR3 coding sequence is TGTGCCAGCAGCTTAGATAGCGGGGCACACGGGGAGCTGTTTTTT. Translating gives CASSLDSGAHGELFF. Supplemented by reference TRBV7-3 and TRBJ2-2, the full variable domain reads GAGVSQTPSNKVTEKGKYVELRCDPISGHTALYWYRQSLGQGPEFLIYFQGTGAADDSGLPNDRFFAVRPEGSVSTLKIQRTERGDSAVYLCASSLDSGAHGELFFGEGSRLTVL.